The text below deals with one TCR beta chain. Its matching antigen is unknown. The data were taken from a study of OX40 agonist ivuxolimab in advanced cancers. Study summary: At doses from 0.01 to 10 mg/kg, patients were given intravenous ivuxolimab every 2 weeks. General study points: Averaged across samples, CD8+ T cells carried more expanded clones than CD4+ did.

Patients were excluded for autoimmune disease history or systemic immunosuppression. Profiled with immunoSEQ multiplex PCR; TCRdb holds only in-frame clones, not every one. The data hold more than 70,000 clones, with 80% to 90% observed a single time. The receptor's source is an adult with an advanced solid tumor such as melanoma, head and neck, liver or kidney cancer. The sequencing here drew on CD4+ or CD8+ T cells sorted from blood, taken in a trial of the OX40 agonist ivuxolimab.

As DNA, the CDR3 is TGTGCCAGCAGCTTGGCAGGTATTAGTACCACCGGGGAGCTGTTTTTT. Encoded protein: CASSLAGISTTGELFF. V and J are TRBV5-6 and TRBJ2-2; D gene ambiguous. V gave up 0 bases and J gave up 4 bases, with 13 bases separating them. CDR1 and CDR2 (germline): SGHDT, YYEEEE. This CDR3 is built from 16 residues.